This T cell receptor beta chain was found in a study of blood T cell repertoires in COVID-19 (dated by TCRdb to about 2020). Broadly, across the study: Samples covering the acute and convalescent phases of COVID-19 were provided by collaborators in the United States, Italy and Spain. The prospective study material was composed of cDNA or gDNA derived from T cells, B-cell-depleted T cells, or PBMCs. Deeply sampled blood TCRbeta repertoires from subjects exposed to, actively infected with, or recovered from COVID-19 were included in the dataset. The repertoires were released in a freely available public database intended as a resource for research on the immune response to SARS-CoV-2. Samples were obtained from the ongoing ImmuneRACE study (first 160 participants) and from roughly 1,300 subjects provided by 6 global collaborators. Sample metadata almost always included a de-identified subject ID, COVID-19 status, age in years and sex. HLA class I and class II types, where available, came from metadata supplied by the sample provider rather than from assay-based typing.

As regards this clone: The antigen this receptor binds is unknown. No quality values exist for individual bases; no much larger clone is one base distant.

Summary of the overall study and its limitations: How much clinical and demographic metadata was included differed by source and by participant, and the metadata was provided uncurated.

For CDR1 and CDR2, the germline V gene lists MDHEN and SYDVKM. Cut back by 6 bases and 3 bases, the V and J ends lie 6 bases apart. From cysteine to phenylalanine, the CDR3 is 11 amino acids long. Here the CDR3 DNA is all that survives: 33 bases in frame from base 1. TCRbeta CDR3 regions were amplified from genomic DNA by means of the immunoSEQ Assay, a bias-controlled multiplex PCR. The source study handled its data this way. Nucleated cell counts per sample were estimated from amplification of reference gene primers within the assay. To quantify the absolute abundance of each unique TCRbeta CDR3 rearrangement, sequence reads were collapsed and filtered. For each sample, productive Simpson clonality was calculated as the square root of Simpson's diversity index across productive rearrangements. TCRdb re-hosts the immuneACCESS table, in-frame sequences only. Its copies lack some clones; in the studies checked, an unresolved V gene accounts for under half of them, and the cause for the rest is not known. The DNA was the basis for D and trimming; V, J and clone size are from that table. For this sample there are around 130,000 clones; over 75% appear just once. The biggest ten clones account for 16% of the sample.

Each collaborating institution followed its own protocols to collect whole blood in K2EDTA tubes. For TCRbeta analysis, collaborators shipped samples as frozen whole blood, isolated PBMCs, or DNA extracted from either of those sample types. The sequencing input was peripheral blood. This clonotype originated in a man between 60 and 75 years old with active or convalescent COVID-19. This chain is built from TRBV28 and TRBJ2-7; the best D guess is TRBD2, with 6 bases matching. The nucleotides are TGTGCCAGCAGGACTAGCTACGAGCAGTACTTC. This sequence encodes CASRTSYEQYF. Joined to the reference TRBV28 and TRBJ2-7 proteins, this CDR3 gives the full variable domain: DVKVTQSSRYLVKRTGEKVFLECVQDMDHENMFWYRQDPGLGLRLIYFSYDVKMKEKGDIPEGYSVSREKKERFSLILESASTNQTSMYLCASRTSYEQYFGPGTRLTVT.